These 18 T cell receptor beta chains were all obtained from the same sample, sequenced in a study of blood T cell repertoires in COVID-19 (dated by TCRdb to about 2020). Library preparation employed the immunoSEQ multiplex PCR assay. What TCRdb holds here is the immuneACCESS table cut down to in-frame rearrangements. Part of the clones is not present; checked against another copy, under half of the missing clones reflect an unresolved V gene, and the others are unexplained. Counted in this sample were hundreds of thousands of clones; approximately 82% of them appeared once. The ten largest account for 5.7% of the sample. Sample: peripheral blood. The origin of the receptors is a man at least 80 years old with acute or convalescent COVID-19.

CDR3: CASSLVAGMAEQFF. The CDR3 DNA reads as TGCGCCAGCAGCTTGGTGGCGGGGATGGCTGAGCAGTTCTTC. The V gene is TRBV5-1, the J gene TRBJ2-1; D may be TRBD2 (6 bases). Trimming took off 0 bases at V and 9 bases at J, with 13 bases between the two ends. The germline CDR1 and CDR2 sequences are SGHRS and YFSETQ. The CDR3 is 14 amino acids.

The J gene is TRBJ2-1, the V gene TRBV6-5, with TRBD1 matching 9 bases. The V and J ends lost 6 bases and 6 bases, in that order; junction bases with no gene match: 3. Germline lookup yields CDR1 MNHEY and CDR2 SVGAGI. This CDR3 spans 13 amino acids. This chain's CDR3 is CASRGTGPNEQFF. The CDR3 bases are TGTGCCAGCAGGGGGACAGGGCCCAATGAGCAGTTCTTC.

The rearrangement joins TRBV7-2 to TRBJ2-7, with D perhaps matching TRBD2 (6 bases). Germline loops: CDR1 SGHTA, CDR2 FQGNSA. This CDR3 is built from 12 residues. V was cut by 3 bases and J by 6 bases, with 9 bases left in between. In DNA, the CDR3 is TGTGCCAGCAGCTTCGGACTATTCGAGCAGTACTTC. This translates into CASSFGLFEQYF.

The chain combines TRBV20-1 with TRBJ2-1, with a possible D match to TRBD2 (5 bases). Trimming left V 3 bases short and J 12 bases short, with 12 bases between. This CDR3 has 11 residues. The germline V gene encodes CDR1 DFQATT and CDR2 SNEGSKA (reference sequence). CDR3 nucleotides: TGCAGTGCTAGCCAACTAGAAGGGCAGTTCTTC. It specifies CSASQLEGQFF.

This clone appeared once. The chain joins TRBV6-6 to TRBJ2-1; 8 bases are shared with TRBD2. Trimming at V came to 6 bases and at J to 2 bases, leaving 6 bases not matched to a gene. Germline loops: CDR1 MNHNY, CDR2 SVGAGI (reference sequence). CDR3 length equals 15 residues. CDR3 loop: CASRTSGSPYNEQFF. The CDR3 DNA reads as TGTGCCAGCAGGACCAGCGGGAGCCCCTACAATGAGCAGTTCTTC.

This CDR3 is CASSKPGVYTGELFF. CDR3 DNA: TGCGCCAGCAGTAAACCAGGGGTGTACACCGGGGAGCTGTTTTTT. The J gene is TRBJ2-2, the V gene TRBV5-1; the D gene is possibly TRBD1 (6 bases). The V end was cut by 5 bases, the J end by 3 bases, with 14 bases between. Germline values: CDR1 SGHRS, CDR2 YFSETQ. The CDR3 loop spans 15 amino acids.

V is TRBV4-2 and J is TRBJ2-5, with 12 bases that match TRBD2. Trimming cost V 3 bases and J 1 base; bases outside gene matches: 9. The CDR3 contains 18 residues. Germline CDR1 and CDR2: LGHNA and YNFKEQ. CDR3 amino acids: CASSHYRSGLAGQETQYF. CDR3 DNA sequence: TGTGCCAGCAGCCACTATAGATCGGGACTAGCGGGCCAAGAGACCCAGTACTTC.

The chain joins TRBV5-4 to TRBJ1-1; possibly TRBD1 for D (5 bases). Per germline, CDR1 SGHNT and CDR2 YYREEE (reference sequence). The CDR3 is made up of 16 amino acids. Trimming removed 4 bases at V and 2 bases at J, with 18 bases between. The CDR3 loop reads CASSEQASTANTEAFF. CDR3 nucleotide sequence: TGTGCCAGCAGCGAACAGGCCTCTACGGCCAACACTGAAGCTTTCTTT.

The chain links TRBV19 to TRBJ2-6, with TRBD1 matching over 8 bases. Germline V gene lookup returns CDR1 LNHDA and CDR2 SQIVND (reference sequence). V lost 4 bases and J lost 1; bases outside the gene matches: 12. This CDR3 region has 19 residues. The CDR3 bases are TGTGCCAGTAGTAATACCCGCCAGGGGGCGCGTTCTGGGGCCAACGTCCTGACTTTC. It codes for CASSNTRQGARSGANVLTF.

The chain's CDR3 is CASRQTGAEGYTF. The CDR3 nucleotides read TGTGCCAGTCGCCAGACAGGGGCAGAGGGCTACACCTTC. J is TRBJ1-2 and V is TRBV19; TRBD1 matches 8 bases. Germline loops: CDR1 LNHDA, CDR2 SQIVND (reference sequence). V trimming: 8 bases; J trimming: 8 bases; junction bases outside the gene matches: 10. The CDR3 totals 13 residues.

The V and J genes are TRBV28 and TRBJ1-4; 9 nucleotides match TRBD1. CDR3 length: 16 amino acids. Germline CDR1 is MDHEN and CDR2 is SYDVKM. The V and J ends lost 5 bases and 7 bases, in that order; junction bases with no gene match: 11. This chain's CDR3 is CASSRPIQGAGEKLFF. CDR3 bases: TGTGCCAGCAGTCGACCTATACAGGGGGCGGGTGAAAAACTGTTTTTT.

The J gene is TRBJ2-5, the V gene TRBV2, with D maybe TRBD2 (5 bases). Germline CDR1 reads SNHLY; CDR2 reads FYNNEI. This CDR3 is 13 amino acids long. V lost 4 bases to trimming and J lost 5 bases, with 11 bases between them. The CDR3 coding sequence is TGTGCCAGCAGTGTTGGAGGCCGGGAGACCCAGTACTTC. As protein: CASSVGGRETQYF.

This clone was seen just once. This chain uses TRBV19 with TRBJ2-4, with 10 positions matching TRBD1. Germline CDR1 and CDR2: LNHDA and SQIVND (reference sequence). With 4 bases clipped from V and 0 bases from J, the junction kept 9 bases outside the gene matches. The length of the CDR3 is 18 residues. CDR3 protein: CASSTQGTGALAKNIQYF. The CDR3, as DNA: TGTGCCAGTAGTACACAAGGGACAGGGGCCCTAGCCAAAAACATTCAGTACTTC.

This chain connects TRBV5-1 to TRBJ2-3; the match to TRBD2 covers 9 bases. V shed 0 bases, J shed 2 bases, and the junction held 4 bases outside the gene matches. The germline gives CDR1 SGHRS, CDR2 YFSETQ. This CDR3 has 16 residues. The CDR3 sequence: CASSLAASGNTDTQYF. CDR3 sequence (DNA): TGCGCCAGCAGCTTGGCGGCTAGCGGGAACACAGATACGCAGTATTTT.

This clone was detected a few times. The genes are TRBV7-9 and TRBJ1-5; 7 nucleotides line up with TRBD1. V trimming: 5 bases; J trimming: 5 bases; junction bases outside the gene matches: 3. This CDR3 comprises 13 residues. Germline CDR1 is SEHNR and CDR2 is FQNEAQ (reference sequence). The CDR3 loop reads CASSQGGDQPQHF. CDR3 DNA sequence: TGTGCCAGCAGCCAGGGGGGCGATCAGCCCCAGCATTTT. Complete variable domain (other parts from reference TRBV7-9 and TRBJ1-5): DTGVSQNPRHKITKRGQNVTFRCDPISEHNRLYWYRQTLGQGPEFLTYFQNEAQLEKSRLLSDRFSAERPKGSFSTLEIQRTEQGDSAMYLCASSQGGDQPQHFGDGTRLSIL.

V and J are TRBV4-2 and TRBJ1-4; no reliable D call. V lost 1 base, J lost 1 base, and 10 bases lay in between. CDR1 and CDR2 from the germline V gene are LGHNA and YNFKEQ. The CDR3 consists of 16 residues. This chain's CDR3 is CASSQASAQTNEKLFF. DNA of the CDR3: TGTGCCAGCAGCCAAGCTTCCGCACAAACTAATGAAAAACTGTTTTTT.

V and J are TRBV12-3 or TRBV12-4 and TRBJ1-4; D might be TRBD1 (5 bases). The CDR3 has 12 residues. Between the trimmed V and J ends, which lost 7 bases and 9 bases, there was a span of 12 bases. This chain's CDR3 is CASTNLGQKLFF. CDR3 nucleotide sequence: TGTGCCAGCACCAATCTGGGGCAAAAACTGTTTTTT.

The rearrangement uses TRBV28 and TRBJ1-2, with TRBD1 matching over 7 bases. The CDR3 covers 13 residues. The germline CDR1 and CDR2 sequences are MDHEN and SYDVKM. V was pared by 4 bases and J by 7 bases, with 6 bases of the junction left unmatched. The CDR3 loop is CASSSPGTAGYTF. CDR3 in DNA: TGTGCCAGCAGTTCCCCTGGGACAGCTGGCTACACCTTC.